This T cell receptor beta chain is from a study of shared clonotypes between healthy human individuals. Generated by immunoSEQ multiplex PCR, the TCRdb table keeps only in-frame clones and is missing some. This sample yields roughly 550,000 clones, of which about 95% are seen a single time; roughly 0.1% belongs to the top ten. Per the germline V gene, CDR1 is SGHAT and CDR2 is FQNNGV. Trimming took 5 bases from V and 1 from J, leaving 9 bases between them. The CDR3 has 14 amino acids. Naive CD8 cells lacked CD45RO and underwent positive selection for CCR7, leaving out terminally differentiated effector memory CD45RA+ cells.

Sequencing was done on a sample of naive CD8+ T cells sorted from blood. This sequence was found in a young woman in good health. J is TRBJ2-1 and V is TRBV11-2; D gene uncertain. DNA of the CDR3: TGTGCCAGCAGCGTCCTAGGGTCCTACAATGAGCAGTTCTTC. This gives the protein CASSVLGSYNEQFF.